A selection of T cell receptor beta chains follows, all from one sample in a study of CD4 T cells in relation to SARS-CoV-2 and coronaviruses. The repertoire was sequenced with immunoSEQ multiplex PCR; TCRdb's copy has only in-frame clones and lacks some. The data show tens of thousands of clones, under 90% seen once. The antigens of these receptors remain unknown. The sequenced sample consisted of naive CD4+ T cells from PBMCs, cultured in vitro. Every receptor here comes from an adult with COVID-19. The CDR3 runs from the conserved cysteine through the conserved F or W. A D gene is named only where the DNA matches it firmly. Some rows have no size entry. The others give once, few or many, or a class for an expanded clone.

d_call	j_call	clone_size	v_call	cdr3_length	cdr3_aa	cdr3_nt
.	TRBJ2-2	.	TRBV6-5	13	CASRRSATGELFF	TGTGCCAGCAGGCGCTCGGCGACCGGGGAGCTGTTTTTT
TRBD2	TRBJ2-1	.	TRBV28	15	CASSLSREKRDEQFF	TGTGCCAGCAGTTTATCGCGGGAGAAGAGAGATGAGCAGTTCTTC
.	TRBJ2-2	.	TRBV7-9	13	CASSQIGTGELFF	TGTGCCAGCAGTCAGATTGGGACCGGGGAGCTGTTTTTT
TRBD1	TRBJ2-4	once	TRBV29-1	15	CSVEDRTGGTNIQYF	TGCAGCGTTGAAGATCGGACAGGGGGAACCAACATTCAGTACTTC
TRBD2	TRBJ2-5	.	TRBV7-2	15	CASSLALGLAETQYF	TGTGCCAGCAGCTTAGCGCTGGGACTAGCAGAGACCCAGTACTTC
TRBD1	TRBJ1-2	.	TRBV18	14	CASSETGGLEGYTF	TGTGCCAGCTCAGAAACAGGGGGCCTAGAAGGCTACACCTTC
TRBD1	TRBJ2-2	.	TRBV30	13	CAWSDRVTGELFF	TGTGCCTGGAGCGACAGGGTTACCGGGGAGCTGTTTTTT
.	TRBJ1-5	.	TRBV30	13	CAWSVQGNQPQHF	TGTGCCTGGAGTGTACAGGGAAATCAGCCCCAGCATTTT
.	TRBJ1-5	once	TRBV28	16	CASSFRSLAGAQPQHF	TGTGCCAGCAGTTTCAGATCGTTGGCAGGGGCTCAGCCCCAGCATTTT
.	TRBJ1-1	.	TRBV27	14	CASSLFGGAAEAFF	TGTGCCAGCAGTTTATTTGGGGGCGCGGCTGAAGCTTTCTTT
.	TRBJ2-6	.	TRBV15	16	CATSRDRSSGANVLTF	TGTGCCACCAGCAGAGATCGGAGCTCTGGGGCCAACGTCCTGACTTTC
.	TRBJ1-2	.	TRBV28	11	CASTSNYGYTF	TGTGCCAGCACATCTAACTATGGCTACACCTTC
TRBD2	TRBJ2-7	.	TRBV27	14	CASSRLAGAYEQYF	TGTGCCAGCAGCCGACTAGCGGGGGCATACGAGCAGTACTTC
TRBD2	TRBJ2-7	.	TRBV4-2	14	CASSQSGDSYEQYF	TGTGCCAGCAGCCAAAGCGGGGACTCCTACGAGCAGTACTTC
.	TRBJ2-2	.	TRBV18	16	CASSPLVTENTGELFF	TGTGCCAGCTCACCATTAGTGACAGAGAACACCGGGGAGCTGTTTTTT
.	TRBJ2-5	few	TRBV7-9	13	CASSFRGQETQYF	TGTGCCAGCAGCTTTAGGGGGCAAGAGACCCAGTACTTC
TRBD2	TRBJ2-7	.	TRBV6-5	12	CASKGTSTEQYF	TGTGCCTCCAAGGGGACTAGCACCGAGCAGTACTTC
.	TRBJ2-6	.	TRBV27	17	CASYPGAGDSGANVLTF	TGTGCCAGCTACCCGGGGGCAGGAGACTCTGGGGCCAACGTCCTGACTTTC
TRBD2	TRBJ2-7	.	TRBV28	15	CASSSPGLAGREQYF	TGTGCCAGCAGTTCCCCGGGACTAGCGGGACGCGAGCAGTACTTC
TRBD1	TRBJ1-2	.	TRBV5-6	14	CASSPATGRVGYTF	TGTGCCAGCAGCCCGGCGACAGGGCGAGTTGGCTACACCTTC
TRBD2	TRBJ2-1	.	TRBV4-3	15	CASSQDGLAGNEQFF	TGCGCCAGCAGCCAAGATGGACTAGCGGGCAATGAGCAGTTCTTC
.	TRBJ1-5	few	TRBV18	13	CASSPGLDQPQHF	TGTGCCAGCTCACCAGGGCTCGATCAGCCCCAGCATTTT
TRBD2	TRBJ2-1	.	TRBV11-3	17	CASSLGKGLAGNNEQFF	TGTGCCAGCAGCTTGGGTAAGGGACTAGCGGGGAACAATGAGCAGTTCTTC
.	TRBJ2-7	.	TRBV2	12	CASRDLLYEQYF	TGTGCCAGCAGAGATCTATTGTACGAGCAGTACTTC
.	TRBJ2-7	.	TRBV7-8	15	CASSLGGSTSREQYF	TGTGCCAGCAGCTTAGGAGGGTCCACGAGTCGGGAGCAGTACTTC
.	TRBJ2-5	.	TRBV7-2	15	CASSAYRRGLETQYF	TGTGCCAGCAGCGCATACAGGAGGGGGCTAGAGACCCAGTACTTC
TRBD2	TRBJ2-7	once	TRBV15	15	CATSRDRGEAYEQYF	TGTGCCACCAGCAGAGATCGGGGGGAAGCCTACGAGCAGTACTTC
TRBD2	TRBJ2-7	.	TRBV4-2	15	CASSQGLAQSYEQYF	TGTGCCAGCAGCCAAGGACTAGCGCAGTCCTACGAGCAGTACTTC
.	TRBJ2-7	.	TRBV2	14	CASRVFPGAYEQYF	TGTGCCAGCAGGGTATTTCCAGGGGCCTACGAGCAGTACTTC
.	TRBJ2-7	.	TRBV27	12	CASSSTPGTQYF	TGTGCCAGCAGTTCGACGCCCGGGACACAGTACTTC
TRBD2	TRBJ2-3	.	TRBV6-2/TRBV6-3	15	CASSYSLAGADTQYF	TGTGCCAGCAGTTACTCGCTAGCGGGAGCAGATACGCAGTATTTT
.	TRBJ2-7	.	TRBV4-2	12	CASSQSSYEQYF	TGTGCCAGCAGCCAATCGTCCTACGAGCAGTACTTC
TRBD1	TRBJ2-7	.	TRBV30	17	CAWSVLRTGQGSYEQYF	TGTGCCTGGAGTGTATTAAGGACGGGACAGGGCTCCTACGAGCAGTACTTC
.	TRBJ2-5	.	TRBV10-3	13	CATGSGISETQYF	TGTGCCACGGGCTCAGGGATCTCGGAGACCCAGTACTTC
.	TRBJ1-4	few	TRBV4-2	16	CASSQESDQRHEKLFF	TGTGCCAGCAGCCAAGAATCGGACCAAAGGCATGAAAAACTGTTTTTT